This record looks at one T cell receptor (beta chain) sequence and its context. This clone was observed once. What this receptor recognizes is not known. No quality values exist for individual bases; no much larger clone is one base distant. This specimen belongs to a study of OX40 agonist ivuxolimab in advanced cancers. Concerning the study at large: The costimulatory receptor OX40 (CD134) was targeted by ivuxolimab, a fully human IgG2 agonistic monoclonal antibody. Of the 52 patients in dose escalation, around 20 had hepatocellular carcinoma, some 15 had melanoma, 9 had renal cell carcinoma and 9 had head and neck cancer. Partial responses occurred in three dose-escalation patients, of whom one had hepatocellular carcinoma and two had cutaneous melanoma. Patients were allowed to have had prior anti-PD-1, anti-PD-L1 or anti-CTLA-4 therapy, and 40% to 45% of the dose-escalation patients had been treated with checkpoint inhibitors. The monotherapy dose-escalation portion (N of about 47 patients) of the phase I ivuxolimab trial is reported in the paper. In the dose-escalation cohort, approximately 82% of patients were male, and the mean age was approximately 64 years, with a range of roughly 23 to 85. Intravenous ivuxolimab was administered to patients every 2 weeks at six dose levels: 0.01, 0.1, 0.3, 1.5, 3 and 10 mg/kg. The point of sequencing TCRbeta in the periphery was to test whether ivuxolimab changed TCR sequence diversity and drove clonal T-cell expansion.

The trim is 0 bases for V and 0 bases for J, with a gap of 7 bases between the germline ends. CDR1 and CDR2, looked up from the germline V gene, are MGHRA and YSYEKL. The CDR3 starts with the cysteine, ends with the phenylalanine, and has 15 residues. The sequence is cut down to CDR3 DNA, 45 bases in frame from base 1. For sequencing of the TCRbeta CDR3 region, genomic DNA was extracted from the sorted cells. TCRbeta CDR3 regions were sequenced using the immunoSEQ Assay. The clones in this table, taken by TCRdb from immuneACCESS, are in-frame only. Not every clone is retained; where verified, under half of the shortfall comes from an unresolved V gene, and the cause of the rest is unknown. The sample table contains about 59,000 clones; only one count was recorded for approximately 84% of them. 2% to 2.5% of the sample goes to the ten largest clones. Patients with a history of autoimmune disease or receiving systemic immunosuppression were excluded from the trial. In every dose cohort, peripheral blood was drawn for TCR sequencing at baseline, cycle 4 day 1, and cycle 7 day 1. Samples came from an open-label, multicenter, first-in-human phase I dose-escalation trial of ivuxolimab. Adults with locally advanced or metastatic head and neck squamous cell, hepatocellular, melanoma or renal cell carcinoma were enrolled in the trial. Before TCR sequencing, CD4+ T cells and CD8+ T cells from peripheral blood were sorted into separate populations.

Here is what the overall study found, with its caveats: At doses of 0.1 to 3.0 mg/kg, clonal expansion of both CD4+ and CD8+ T cells in blood was seen between baseline and week 6. After ivuxolimab, CD8+ T cells had more expanded clones than CD4+ T cells on average. Which antigens the clonally expanded peripheral T cells were specific for was not determined. Partial responders in the 0.1-3.0 mg/kg groups had among the lowest normalized peripheral clonal expansion, especially among CD8+ T cells. Low levels of normalized T-cell clonal expansion were also seen in some patients who did not respond.

Specimen: CD4+ or CD8+ T cells sorted from blood, collected in a trial of the OX40 agonist ivuxolimab. Recombination joined TRBV4-1 with TRBJ2-3; tentative D gene TRBD2, with 6 bases matching. The receptor was isolated from an adult with an advanced solid tumor such as melanoma, head and neck, liver or kidney cancer. The CDR3 amino acid sequence is: CASSQDSGSTDTQYF. The DNA sequence follows: TGCGCCAGCAGCCAAGACAGCGGGAGCACAGATACGCAGTATTTT.